This T cell receptor (beta chain) appears in the sequencing data of a study of regulatory T cells in long-lasting Graves disease listed by TCRdb under 2021. Broadly, across the study: Newly diagnosed Graves' disease patients had taken antithyroid drugs for less than 3 months. This study used TCR sequencing and RNA sequencing of peripheral blood to compare persistent Graves' disease patients against newly diagnosed Graves' disease patients. The study was registered as a clinical trial and conducted in China. A total of about 33 samples underwent TCR sequencing, from roughly 13 patients with persistent Graves' disease and 20 patients with newly diagnosed Graves' disease. General conclusions and limits of the study: Compared with newly diagnosed patients, patients with persistent Graves' disease had lower TCR Shannon entropy and fewer highly expanded clones, which suggests clonal expansion. The authors acknowledged the small sample size as a limitation that may reduce accuracy. Persistent disease showed preferential use of TRBV28, TRBJ1-2 and TRBJ2-5, whereas newly diagnosed disease favored TRBV20-1 and TRBJ2-1. The study examined only peripheral blood because the primary lesion, thyroid tissue, could not be accessed. Persistent patients shared more public clonotypes among themselves (2,741) than newly diagnosed patients did (more than 950). Sequencing and analysis were limited to the TCR beta chain.

CDR1 and CDR2 are drawn from the germline V gene: SGHVS, FQNEAQ. Trimming leaves V shorter by 7 bases and J shorter by 6 bases, with the junction holding 11 bases beyond the gene matches. The CDR3, from cysteine to phenylalanine, totals 15 residues. Only CDR3 DNA remains: 45 bases, in frame from the first base. Libraries were built with multiplex PCR. The sequencer was an Illumina HiSeq 4000. TCR beta libraries were built with iRepertoire HTBI primers and Arm-PCR amplification of CDR3 regions. Before sequencing, the PCR products underwent gel purification. Per the source publication's procedure: Gene usage analysis of CDR3 amino acid clonotypes relied on the approximately 62 TRBV and 14 TRBJ segments identified across samples. COPE and FqMerger were used to merge the filtered high-quality paired reads into contigs. Contigs were aligned with BLAST to IMGT TRBV, TRBD and TRBJ reference genes, and CDR3 was defined per IMGT. Clonotypes above 0.1% frequency were classified as highly expanded clones. Shannon entropy served as the measure of repertoire diversity, while the Gini coefficient captured V-J evenness. A clonotype found in more than one individual was treated as public. TCRdb reanalyzed the raw reads on its own, using fastp at Q25 for trimming and MiXCR for clone calling, and kept in-frame beta chains. Duplicate CDR3 protein sequences are folded into a single record with the most common DNA and genes. For this entry, the V and J calls and clone size follow TCRdb and not the study's own pipeline. Here the sample has 320,000 or so distinct CDR3 sequences; under 20% occur a single time. The top ten constitute 38% of the sample.

Points on this clonotype: Its antigen target is currently unknown. Base qualities are not at hand, and no much larger clone is one base apart.

The time point label, read with the paper, signifies: newly diagnosed GD, antithyroid drugs for less than 3 months. For both TCR sequencing and RNA sequencing, RNA was extracted from PBMCs using TRIzol. Graves' disease was diagnosed according to American Thyroid Association guidelines. Patients were recruited from an endocrinology department in Xi'an, China. Each patient gave 7.5 to 10 milliliters of peripheral blood, collected in an EDTA anticoagulant tube. Ficoll Paque Plus density gradient separation was used to isolate PBMCs, and no additional T cell sorting was done. An Agilent 2100 Bioanalyzer and agarose gel were used to check RNA quality, while a NanoDrop 2000 measured RNA concentration.

The TCR sequence derives from a female donor with Graves disease. The rearranged chain carries TRBV7-8 and TRBJ2-3, with TRBD2 identical over 9 junction bases. Here the sequenced sample was peripheral blood mononuclear cells (PBMCs), taken at new diagnosis, from a patient treated with antithyroid drugs. In nucleotide form, the sequence is TGTGCCAGCATTTCTTTAGCGGGAGAATGGGATACGCAGTATTTT. It encodes CASISLAGEWDTQYF. This CDR3, with the reference TRBV7-8 and TRBJ2-3 proteins standing in past its ends, gives the full variable domain GAGVSQSPRYKVAKRGQDVALRCDPISGHVSLFWYQQALGQGPEFLTYFQNEAQLDKSGLPSDRFFAERPEGSVSTLKIQRTQQEDSAVYLCASISLAGEWDTQYFGPGTRLTVL.